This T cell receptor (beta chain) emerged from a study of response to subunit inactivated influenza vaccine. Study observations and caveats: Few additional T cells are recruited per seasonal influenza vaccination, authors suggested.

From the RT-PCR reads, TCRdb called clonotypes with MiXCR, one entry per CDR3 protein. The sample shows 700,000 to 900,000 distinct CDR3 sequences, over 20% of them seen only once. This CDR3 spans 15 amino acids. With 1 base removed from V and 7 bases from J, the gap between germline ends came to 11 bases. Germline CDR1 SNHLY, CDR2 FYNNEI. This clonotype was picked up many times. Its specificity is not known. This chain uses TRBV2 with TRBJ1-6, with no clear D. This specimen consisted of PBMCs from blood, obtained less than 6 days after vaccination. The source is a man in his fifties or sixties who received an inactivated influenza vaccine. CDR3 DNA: TGTGCCAGCAGTGAAGAGGGAAAATGGAATTCACCCCTCCACTTT. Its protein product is CASSEEGKWNSPLHF.